This T cell receptor beta chain was recovered during a study of blood T cell repertoires in COVID-19. Authors' processing steps: Amplification with reference gene primers provided the estimates of nucleated cell counts. The table came from immunoSEQ multiplex PCR; TCRdb's copy has only in-frame clones and leaves some out. V and J calls plus clone size are reproduced from that table; the DNA served to infer D and trimming. The table lists around 250,000 clones, nearly 90% of them singletons. This CDR3 contains 14 residues. Germline assignment: CDR1 LNHDA and CDR2 SQIVND (reference sequence). V lost 3 bases to trimming and J lost 7 bases, with 10 bases between them. Seattle patients were enrolled while actively infected and followed longitudinally.

Sequencing used peripheral blood. This chain links TRBV19 with TRBJ1-6; D not resolved. The receptor comes from a woman aged 55-69 years with COVID-19, enrolled during active disease. The CDR3 region has the DNA TGTGCCAGTAGTATTCTAGGCTCAAATTCACCCCTCCACTTT. Protein sequence: CASSILGSNSPLHF.